This is a list of T cell receptor beta chains from one sample in a study of T-cell memory formation after mild COVID-19. TCRdb used MiXCR to reprocess the 5' RACE reads, holding one entry per CDR3 protein. Of 400,000 to 500,000 distinct CDR3 sequences detected, approximately 20% appear once; the ten largest clones hold around 8%. Sequenced material: PBMCs or a T cell subset sorted from them (not recorded which). The source of these receptors is an adult woman who had mild COVID-19 (a few samples of this study predate the infection). Cell type and time point are not known. The conserved cysteine and the conserved F or W are not part of the CDR3 here. Clone size appears in some rows only: once, few, many, or a class for an expanded clone.

TRBV2	TRBJ2-3	few	ASSEVRTVPSTDTQY
TRBV7-2	TRBJ2-7	-	ASSLGPGQGFEQY
TRBV6-6	TRBJ1-1	-	ASSRWGGHEDTEAF
TRBV7-9	TRBJ2-7	-	ASSLFRGSPSYEQY
TRBV20-1	TRBJ2-1	-	SARVAGTGSSEQF
TRBV20-1	TRBJ2-7	few	SATGLAGTYEQY
TRBV11-3	TRBJ2-3	many	ASSAGGTVADTQY
TRBV9	TRBJ2-6	few	ASSVNPSGAGANVLT
TRBV9	TRBJ2-1	-	ASSGRTSGGATGQF
TRBV29-1	TRBJ1-4	-	SVEAPLAEKLF
TRBV4-1	TRBJ2-7	-	ASTLAGAFSYEQY
TRBV7-9	TRBJ2-1	-	ASSLVTSDEQF
TRBV11-2	TRBJ1-5	few	ASSLTSSPGQH
TRBV30	TRBJ2-7	-	AWSRGRIRNPYEQY
TRBV12-3/TRBV12-4	TRBJ2-5	-	ASSLRSGSEETQY
TRBV20-1	TRBJ1-1	-	SARGDTPYTEAF
TRBV5-1	TRBJ1-5	-	ASSLDGSAQPQH
TRBV29-1	TRBJ2-7	-	SVRLASSSYEQY
TRBV5-1	TRBJ1-4	-	ASSPGQFSEKLF
TRBV12-3/TRBV12-4	TRBJ1-5	many	ASRSGLNQPQH
TRBV7-2	TRBJ2-3	-	ASSFVGTPTSTDTQY
TRBV28	TRBJ1-3	few	ASSPHLDGQGPGNTIY
TRBV7-9	TRBJ1-1	-	ASSLWDRGRVTEAF
TRBV5-1	TRBJ2-7	few	ASSSGHMNYEQY
TRBV7-2	TRBJ1-3	few	ASSPRQGFSGNTIY
TRBV7-2	TRBJ2-2	-	ASSFDGGQGGELF
TRBV20-1	TRBJ2-7	few	SALGTGAFEQY
TRBV3-1	TRBJ1-1	-	ASSPRLGFEAF
TRBV5-1	TRBJ2-1	few	ASSWDRGNNEQF
TRBV29-1	TRBJ2-7	few	SVKTGASYEQY
TRBV11-2	TRBJ2-1	few	ASSLAGLAGPLSSYNEQF
TRBV27	TRBJ2-2	few	ASSLDSGGVFTGELF
TRBV3-1	TRBJ1-2	-	ASSQDPGTGVHYGYT
TRBV12-3/TRBV12-4	TRBJ1-1	few	ASRDRDSYTEAF
TRBV29-1	TRBJ1-2	-	SVSTGRGDT
TRBV29-1	TRBJ2-7	-	SVVSTATYEQY
TRBV7-3	TRBJ2-2	few	ASSLGLEPHREELF
TRBV24-1	TRBJ1-1	once	ATSDPGTDTEAF
TRBV5-1	TRBJ1-2	few	ASREDSHYGYT
TRBV27	TRBJ1-4	few	ASSAPGTRGEKLF
TRBV5-1	TRBJ2-5	few	ASSPGVIETQY
TRBV12-5	TRBJ2-7	few	ASGYKRGEQY
TRBV7-8	TRBJ2-7	few	ASSLATGVLDEQY
TRBV13	TRBJ2-5	few	ASSSRLGQETQY
TRBV12-3/TRBV12-4	TRBJ2-2	-	ASSPGGSTGELF
TRBV2	TRBJ2-3	-	ASSLFYSDRTDTQY
TRBV5-6	TRBJ2-1	-	ASSLLGNLNEQF
TRBV27	TRBJ2-7	few	ASSLVGRGYEQY
TRBV24-1	TRBJ2-7	many	ATSDSGRGSYEQY
TRBV7-2	TRBJ2-1	-	ASSFTGNEQF
TRBV5-1	TRBJ2-2	many	ASSPPTHGGELF
TRBV5-6	TRBJ2-2	-	ASSLWRVHTGELF